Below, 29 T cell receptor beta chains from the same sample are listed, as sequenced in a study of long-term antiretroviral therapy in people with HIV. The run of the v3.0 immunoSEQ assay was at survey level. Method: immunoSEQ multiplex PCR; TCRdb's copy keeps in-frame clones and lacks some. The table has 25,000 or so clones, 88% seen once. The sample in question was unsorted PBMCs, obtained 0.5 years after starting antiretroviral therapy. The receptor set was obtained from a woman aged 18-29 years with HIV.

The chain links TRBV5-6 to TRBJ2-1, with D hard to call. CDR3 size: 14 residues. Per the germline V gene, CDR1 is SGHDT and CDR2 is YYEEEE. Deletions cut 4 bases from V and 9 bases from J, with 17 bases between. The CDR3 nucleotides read TGTGCCAGCAGCCCGCTGTCTTCGCTTGTTGAGCAGTTCTTC. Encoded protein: CASSPLSSLVEQFF.

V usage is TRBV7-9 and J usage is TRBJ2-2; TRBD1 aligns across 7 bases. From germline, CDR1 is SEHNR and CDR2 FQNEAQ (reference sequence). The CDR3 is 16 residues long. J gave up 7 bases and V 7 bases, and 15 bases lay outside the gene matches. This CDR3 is CASTLLTGVLGGELFF. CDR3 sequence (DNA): TGTGCCAGCACCCTATTAACAGGGGTGCTTGGCGGGGAGCTGTTTTTT.

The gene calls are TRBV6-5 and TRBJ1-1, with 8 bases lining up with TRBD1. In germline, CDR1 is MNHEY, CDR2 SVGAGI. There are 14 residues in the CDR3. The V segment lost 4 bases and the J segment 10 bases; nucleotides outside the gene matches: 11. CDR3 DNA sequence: TGTGCCAGCAGTTTAAGGACAGGGAGAAGGGGAGCTTTCTTT. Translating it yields CASSLRTGRRGAFF.

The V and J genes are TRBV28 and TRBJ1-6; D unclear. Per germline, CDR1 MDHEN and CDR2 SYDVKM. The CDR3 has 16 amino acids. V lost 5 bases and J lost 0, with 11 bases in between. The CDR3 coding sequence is TGTGCCAGCAGTCCTCAGACCAGCTCCTATAATTCACCCCTCCACTTT. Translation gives CASSPQTSSYNSPLHF.

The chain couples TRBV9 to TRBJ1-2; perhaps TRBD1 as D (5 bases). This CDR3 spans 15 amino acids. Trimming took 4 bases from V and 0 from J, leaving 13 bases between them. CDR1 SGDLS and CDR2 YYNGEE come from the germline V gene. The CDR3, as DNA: TGTGCCAGCAGCCCGCGGGACGGGGCTAACTATGGCTACACCTTC. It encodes CASSPRDGANYGYTF.

This CDR3 reads CASRRLAGGTGELFF. The CDR3 nucleotides read TGTGCCAGTAGGAGACTAGCGGGAGGTACCGGGGAGCTGTTTTTT. The V gene is TRBV19, the J gene TRBJ2-2; the match to TRBD2 covers 13 bases. The CDR3 contains 15 residues. J gave up 5 bases and V 6 bases, and 3 bases lay outside the gene matches. CDR1 LNHDA and CDR2 SQIVND come from the germline V gene (reference sequence).

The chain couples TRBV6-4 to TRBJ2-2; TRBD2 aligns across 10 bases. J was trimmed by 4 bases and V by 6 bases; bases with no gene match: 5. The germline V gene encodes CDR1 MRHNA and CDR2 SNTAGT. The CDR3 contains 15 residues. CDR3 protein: CASSPGLASTGELFF. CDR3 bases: TGTGCCAGCAGCCCGGGACTAGCGTCCACCGGGGAGCTGTTTTTT.

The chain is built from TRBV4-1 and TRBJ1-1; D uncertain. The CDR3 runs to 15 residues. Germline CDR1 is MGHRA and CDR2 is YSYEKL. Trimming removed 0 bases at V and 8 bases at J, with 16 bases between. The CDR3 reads CASSQESMIAVEAFF. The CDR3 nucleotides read TGCGCCAGCAGCCAAGAGTCGATGATAGCTGTGGAAGCTTTCTTT.

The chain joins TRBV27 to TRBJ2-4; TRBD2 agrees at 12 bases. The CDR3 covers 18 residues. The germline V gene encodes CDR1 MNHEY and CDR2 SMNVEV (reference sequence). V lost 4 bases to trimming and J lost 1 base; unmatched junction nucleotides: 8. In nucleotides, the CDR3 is TGTGCCAGCAGTTCCCTAGCGGGAGGGCCGAGGGCCAAAAACATTCAGTACTTC. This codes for CASSSLAGGPRAKNIQYF.

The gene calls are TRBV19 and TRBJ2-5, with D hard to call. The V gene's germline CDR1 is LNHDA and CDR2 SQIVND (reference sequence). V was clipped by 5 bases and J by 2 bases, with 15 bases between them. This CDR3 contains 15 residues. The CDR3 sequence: CASSSAHWSQETQYF. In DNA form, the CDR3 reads TGTGCCAGTAGTTCGGCTCACTGGTCTCAAGAGACCCAGTACTTC. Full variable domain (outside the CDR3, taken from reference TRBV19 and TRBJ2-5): DGGITQSPKYLFRKEGQNVTLSCEQNLNHDAMYWYRQDPGQGLRLIYYSQIVNDFQKGDIAEGYSVSREKKESFPLTVTSAQKNPTAFYLCASSSAHWSQETQYFGPGTRLLVL.

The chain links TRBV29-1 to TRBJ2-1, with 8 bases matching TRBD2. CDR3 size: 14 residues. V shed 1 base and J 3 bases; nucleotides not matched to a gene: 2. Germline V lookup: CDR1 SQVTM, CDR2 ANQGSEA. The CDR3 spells CSVEGSGDYNEQFF. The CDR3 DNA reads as TGCAGCGTTGAAGGTAGCGGGGACTACAATGAGCAGTTCTTC.

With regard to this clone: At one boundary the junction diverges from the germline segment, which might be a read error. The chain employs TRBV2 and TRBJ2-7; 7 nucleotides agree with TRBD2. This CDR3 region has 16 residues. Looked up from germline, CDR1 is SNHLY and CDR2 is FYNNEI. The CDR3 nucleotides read TGTGCCAGCATTGGGCCGAGGGACGGCGGGAGTCCTCTCGTTGGCTTC. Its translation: CASIGPRDGGSPLVGF.

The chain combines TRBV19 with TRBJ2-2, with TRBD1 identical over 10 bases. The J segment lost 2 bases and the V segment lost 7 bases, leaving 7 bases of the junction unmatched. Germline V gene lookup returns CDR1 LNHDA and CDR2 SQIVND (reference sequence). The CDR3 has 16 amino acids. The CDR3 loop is CASKGDRGLNTGELFF. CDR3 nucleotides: TGTGCCAGTAAGGGAGACAGGGGGCTTAACACCGGGGAGCTGTTTTTT. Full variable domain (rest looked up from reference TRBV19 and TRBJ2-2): DGGITQSPKYLFRKEGQNVTLSCEQNLNHDAMYWYRQDPGQGLRLIYYSQIVNDFQKGDIAEGYSVSREKKESFPLTVTSAQKNPTAFYLCASKGDRGLNTGELFFGEGSRLTVL.

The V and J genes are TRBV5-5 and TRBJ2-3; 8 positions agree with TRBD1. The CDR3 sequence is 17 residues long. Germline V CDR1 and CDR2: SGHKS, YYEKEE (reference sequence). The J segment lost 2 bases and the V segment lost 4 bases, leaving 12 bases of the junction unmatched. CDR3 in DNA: TGTGCCAGCAGCGAAGGACAGGGCCCAGGTCACACAGATACGCAGTATTTT. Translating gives CASSEGQGPGHTDTQYF.

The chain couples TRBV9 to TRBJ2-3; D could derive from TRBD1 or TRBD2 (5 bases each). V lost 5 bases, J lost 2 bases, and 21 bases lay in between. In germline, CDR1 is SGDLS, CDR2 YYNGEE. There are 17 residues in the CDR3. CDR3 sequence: CASSFPSGDLFTDTQYF. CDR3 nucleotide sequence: TGTGCCAGCAGTTTTCCCTCCGGGGACCTCTTCACAGATACGCAGTATTTT.

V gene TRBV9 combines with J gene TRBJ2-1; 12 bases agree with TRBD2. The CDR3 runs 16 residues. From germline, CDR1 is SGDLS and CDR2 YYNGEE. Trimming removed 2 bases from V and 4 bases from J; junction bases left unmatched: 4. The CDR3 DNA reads TGTGCCAGCAGCGTGGCTAGCGGGAGGGAATACAATGAGCAGTTCTTC. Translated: CASSVASGREYNEQFF.

CDR3 amino acids: CASSPEAGQPWETQYF. The CDR3 region has the DNA TGTGCCAGCTCACCTGAGGCGGGACAGCCATGGGAGACCCAGTACTTC. This chain joins TRBV18 and TRBJ2-5; TRBD1 is a possible D gene (7 bases). This CDR3 has 16 amino acids. V was pared by 3 bases and J by 5 bases, with 19 bases between. Per germline, CDR1 KGHSH and CDR2 LQKENI. Together with reference TRBV18 and TRBJ2-5, the CDR3 gives the full variable domain: NAGVMQNPRHLVRRRGQEARLRCSPMKGHSHVYWYRQLPEEGLKFMVYLQKENIIDESGMPKERFSAEFPKEGPSILRIQQVVRGDSAAYFCASSPEAGQPWETQYFGPGTRLLVL.

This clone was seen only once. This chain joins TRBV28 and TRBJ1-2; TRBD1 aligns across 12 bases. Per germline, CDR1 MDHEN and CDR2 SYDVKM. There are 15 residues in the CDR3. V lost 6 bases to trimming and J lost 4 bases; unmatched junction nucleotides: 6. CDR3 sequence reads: CASSIGTGGGYGYTF. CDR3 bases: TGTGCCAGCAGCATAGGGACAGGGGGCGGCTATGGCTACACCTTC.

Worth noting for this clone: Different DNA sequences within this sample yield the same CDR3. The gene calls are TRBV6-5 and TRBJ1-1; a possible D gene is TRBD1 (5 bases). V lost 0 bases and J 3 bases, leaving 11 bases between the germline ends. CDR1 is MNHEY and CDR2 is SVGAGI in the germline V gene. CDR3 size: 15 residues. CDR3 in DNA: TGTGCCAGCAGTTACTCGAGGGGAGGGGACACTGAAGCTTTCTTT. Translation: CASSYSRGGDTEAFF.

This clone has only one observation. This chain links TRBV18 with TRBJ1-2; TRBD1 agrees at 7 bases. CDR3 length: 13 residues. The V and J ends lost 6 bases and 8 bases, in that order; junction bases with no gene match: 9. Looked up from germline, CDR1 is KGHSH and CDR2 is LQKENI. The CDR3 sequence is CASSPGGARGYTF. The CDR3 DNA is TGTGCCAGCTCCCCAGGGGGGGCTCGCGGCTACACCTTC.

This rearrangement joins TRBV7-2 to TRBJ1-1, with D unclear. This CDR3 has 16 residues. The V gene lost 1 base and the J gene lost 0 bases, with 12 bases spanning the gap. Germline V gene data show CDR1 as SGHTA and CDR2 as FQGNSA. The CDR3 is CASSLDAAGLNTEAFF. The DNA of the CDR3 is TGTGCCAGCAGCTTAGATGCGGCAGGTTTGAACACTGAAGCTTTCTTT.

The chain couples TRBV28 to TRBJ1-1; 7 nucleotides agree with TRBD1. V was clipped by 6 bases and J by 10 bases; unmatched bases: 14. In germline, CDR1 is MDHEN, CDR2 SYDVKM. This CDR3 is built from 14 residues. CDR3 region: CASSTPGQTSGAFF. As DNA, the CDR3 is TGTGCCAGCAGCACACCGGGACAGACGTCTGGAGCTTTCTTT.

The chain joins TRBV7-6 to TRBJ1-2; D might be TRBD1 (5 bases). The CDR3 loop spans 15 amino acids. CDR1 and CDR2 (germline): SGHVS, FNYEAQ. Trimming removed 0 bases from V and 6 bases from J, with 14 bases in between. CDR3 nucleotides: TGTGCCAGCAGCTTAGCAAGGGGCGGGCAGGATGGCTACACCTTC. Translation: CASSLARGGQDGYTF.

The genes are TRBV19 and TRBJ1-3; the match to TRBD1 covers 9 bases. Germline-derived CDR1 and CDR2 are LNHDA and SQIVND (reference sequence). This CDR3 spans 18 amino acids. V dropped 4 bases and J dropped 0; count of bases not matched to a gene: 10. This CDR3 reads CASSNRTGAKLSGNTIYF. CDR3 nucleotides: TGTGCCAGTAGTAACAGGACAGGGGCGAAACTCTCTGGAAACACCATATATTTT.

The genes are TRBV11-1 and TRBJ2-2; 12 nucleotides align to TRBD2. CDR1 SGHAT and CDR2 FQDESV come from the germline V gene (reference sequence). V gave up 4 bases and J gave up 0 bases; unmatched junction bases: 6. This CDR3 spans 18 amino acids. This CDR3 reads CASSSRTSGTSNTGELFF. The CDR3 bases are TGTGCCAGCAGCTCGCGGACTAGCGGGACATCGAACACCGGGGAGCTGTTTTTT.

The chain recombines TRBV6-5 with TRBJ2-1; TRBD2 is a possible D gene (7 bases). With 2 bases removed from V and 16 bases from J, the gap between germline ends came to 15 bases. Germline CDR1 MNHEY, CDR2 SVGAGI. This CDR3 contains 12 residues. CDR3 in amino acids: CASSYGGGSKFF. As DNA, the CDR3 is TGTGCCAGCAGTTACGGGGGGGGCAGTAAATTCTTC.

The CDR3: CASSDLTRGETQYF. The CDR3 bases are TGTGCCAGCAGTGACCTTACTAGAGGAGAGACCCAGTACTTC. The J gene is TRBJ2-5, the V gene TRBV25-1; possibly TRBD2 for D (5 bases). CDR1 and CDR2 from the germline V gene are MGHDK and SYGVNS. The germline V and J ends were trimmed by 3 bases and 4 bases, with 12 bases remaining between them. This CDR3 region has 14 residues. The entire variable domain, with the rest obtained from reference TRBV25-1 and TRBJ2-5, is as follows: EADIYQTPRYLVIGTGKKITLECSQTMGHDKMYWYQQDPGMELHLIHYSYGVNSTEKGDLSSESTVSRIRTEHFPLTLESARPSHTSQYLCASSDLTRGETQYFGPGTRLLVL.

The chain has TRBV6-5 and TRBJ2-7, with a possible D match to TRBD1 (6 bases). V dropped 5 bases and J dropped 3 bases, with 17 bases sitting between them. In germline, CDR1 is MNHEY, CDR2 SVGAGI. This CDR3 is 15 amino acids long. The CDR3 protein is CASSPVTGYSYEQYF. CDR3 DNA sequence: TGTGCCAGCAGTCCGGTCACAGGGTATAGCTACGAGCAGTACTTC.

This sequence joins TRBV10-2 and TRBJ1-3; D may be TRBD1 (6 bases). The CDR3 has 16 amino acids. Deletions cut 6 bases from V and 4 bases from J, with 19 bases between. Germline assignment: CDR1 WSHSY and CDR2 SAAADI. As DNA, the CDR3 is TGCGCCAGCAGGGAAGAGTTTTGGGGGCTCGGAAACACCATATATTTT. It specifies CASREEFWGLGNTIYF.